These 20 T cell receptor beta chains were sequenced from one sample in a study of T cells after posttransplantation cyclophosphamide. The table came from immunoSEQ multiplex PCR; TCRdb's copy has only in-frame clones and leaves some out. The table lists 40,000 to 45,000 clones, no singletons, with roughly 2.3% in the top ten. The sequencing sample was made of PBMCs. The receptors come from a man aged 40-55 years in good health, CMV-negative, and a related stem cell transplant donor.

This clone has a count of ten or more. The rearrangement joins TRBV10-3 to TRBJ1-4; D may be TRBD1 (5 bases). Trimming stripped 10 bases from V and 8 bases from J, with 14 bases between. The CDR3 extends over 12 amino acids. Looked up from germline, CDR1 is ENHRY and CDR2 is SYGVKD. The CDR3 here is CATAGDFEKLFF. The CDR3 bases are TGTGCCACGGCGGGGGACTTCGAAAAACTGTTTTTT.

The table lists this clone with many counts. This sequence joins TRBV9 and TRBJ2-7; 8 positions match TRBD1. The ends lost 0 bases at V and 0 bases at J; junction bases unmatched: 2. The length of the CDR3 is 15 residues. The V gene's germline CDR1 is SGDLS and CDR2 YYNGEE. The CDR3 loop is CASSVGDRGSYEQYF. The CDR3 region has the DNA TGTGCCAGCAGCGTAGGAGACAGGGGCTCCTACGAGCAGTACTTC.

This clone was counted at least ten times. The V call is TRBV27, the J call TRBJ1-5; tentatively, D is TRBD1 (6 bases). Deletions cut 6 bases from V and 4 bases from J, with 22 bases between. Germline values: CDR1 MNHEY, CDR2 SMNVEV (reference sequence). This CDR3 region has 17 residues. The CDR3 loop reads CASSQTGKLLPNQPQHF. DNA for the CDR3: TGTGCCAGCAGCCAGACAGGAAAGCTACTCCCGAATCAGCCCCAGCATTTT.

This clone has at least ten counts. The gene calls are TRBV10-3 and TRBJ1-1; no clear D. Germline CDR1 is ENHRY and CDR2 is SYGVKD. V lost 4 bases to trimming and J lost 4 bases, with 13 bases between them. The CDR3 contains 14 residues. CDR3 in amino acids: CAISGTGGGTEAFF. The CDR3 DNA is TGTGCCATCAGTGGGACCGGAGGTGGCACTGAAGCTTTCTTT.

This chain links TRBV28 with TRBJ1-4, with D uncertain. The germline V and J ends were trimmed by 3 bases and 7 bases, with 15 bases remaining between them. Germline V gene sequence: CDR1 MDHEN, CDR2 SYDVKM. CDR3 size: 15 residues. The CDR3 DNA reads TGTGCCAGCAGTTTGGGCCAATACGGTAGTGAAAAACTGTTTTTT. It is translated as CASSLGQYGSEKLFF.

Ten or more counts support this clone. The J gene is TRBJ1-5, the V gene TRBV7-8, with TRBD1 identical over 9 bases. Germline V gene sequence: CDR1 SGHVS, CDR2 FQNEAQ. This CDR3 has 18 residues. V was pared by 2 bases and J by 0 bases, with 8 bases of the junction left unmatched. The CDR3 is CASSLSGQGTYSNQPQHF. In nucleotides, the CDR3 is TGTGCCAGCAGCTTATCGGGACAGGGAACTTATAGCAATCAGCCCCAGCATTTT.

This clone was seen many times. The chain carries TRBV7-2 and TRBJ1-1, with TRBD1 as a possible D gene (5 bases). The CDR3 spans 15 residues. Trimming shortened V by 2 bases and J by 11 bases, and 21 bases separated the two germline ends. The germline CDR1 and CDR2 sequences are SGHTA and FQGNSA. The CDR3 loop reads CASSLSKPEGRWAFF. The CDR3 DNA reads as TGTGCCAGCAGCTTAAGTAAACCTGAGGGGAGGTGGGCTTTCTTT.

This clone was seen at least ten times. V usage is TRBV6-5 and J usage is TRBJ2-7, with TRBD2 identical over 7 bases. CDR1 and CDR2 from the germline V gene are MNHEY and SVGAGI. This CDR3 comprises 13 residues. V shed 4 bases and J 6 bases; nucleotides not matched to a gene: 6. The CDR3 DNA is TGTGCCAGCAGTTCCCCGGGGGGTGGCGAGCAGTACTTC. It is translated as CASSSPGGGEQYF.

This clone appeared many times. This sequence joins TRBV13 and TRBJ2-3, with 9 nucleotides matching TRBD2. Germline V gene data show CDR1 as PRHDT and CDR2 as FYEKMQ (reference sequence). V was clipped by 1 base and J by 3 bases; unmatched bases: 2. This CDR3 contains 15 residues. CDR3 protein: CASSLASGVTDTQYF. CDR3 nucleotides: TGTGCCAGCAGCTTAGCTAGCGGGGTGACAGATACGCAGTATTTT. The complete variable domain, with remaining parts taken from reference TRBV13 and TRBJ2-3, reads AAGVIQSPRHLIKEKRETATLKCYPIPRHDTVYWYQQGPGQDPQFLISFYEKMQSDKGSIPDRFSAQQFSDYHSELNMSSLELGDSALYFCASSLASGVTDTQYFGPGTRLTVL.

This clone was seen at least ten times. The V gene is TRBV29-1, the J gene TRBJ2-2; the D gene is possibly TRBD2 (7 bases). In germline, CDR1 is SQVTM, CDR2 ANQGSEA. The CDR3 length is 14 residues. Trimming pared 8 bases from V and 3 bases from J, leaving 16 bases between. This CDR3 reads CSTRSGGDTGELFF. The CDR3 DNA reads as TGCAGCACCCGATCGGGGGGCGACACCGGGGAGCTGTTTTTT.

The rearrangement uses TRBV29-1 and TRBJ2-5; maybe TRBD1 (5 bases). V was clipped by 7 bases and J by 1 base, with 16 bases between them. Looked up from germline, CDR1 is SQVTM and CDR2 is ANQGSEA. The CDR3 extends over 14 amino acids. CDR3 loop: CSGGQRGRQETQYF. The CDR3 DNA reads TGCAGCGGAGGACAAAGAGGCCGCCAAGAGACCCAGTACTTC.

This clone was observed a few times. The chain recombines TRBV28 with TRBJ2-7, with 11 bases identical to TRBD1. The CDR3 consists of 16 residues. Per the germline V gene, CDR1 is MDHEN and CDR2 is SYDVKM. Trimming removed 7 bases from V and 3 bases from J; junction bases left unmatched: 11. The CDR3 coding sequence is TGTGCCAGCATCCCCCCACCGGGACAGGGGGTCTACGAGCAGTACTTC. Protein product: CASIPPPGQGVYEQYF.

This clone was recorded many times. The chain combines TRBV5-6 with TRBJ2-7; 7 bases are shared with TRBD2. The CDR3 totals 16 residues. J was trimmed by 4 bases and V by 4 bases; bases with no gene match: 14. CDR1 and CDR2 (germline): SGHDT, YYEEEE. The CDR3 loop reads CASSTFPLGGPYEQYV. DNA for the CDR3: TGTGCCAGCAGCACATTTCCTTTGGGAGGGCCGTACGAGCAGTACGTC.

This clone has ten or more counts. The V gene is TRBV5-4, the J gene TRBJ1-6; D gene unclear. The germline V gene has CDR1 SGHNT and CDR2 YYREEE (reference sequence). This CDR3 has 19 residues. Trimming shortened V by 2 bases and J by 0 bases, and 18 bases separated the two germline ends. CDR3 sequence (DNA): TGTGCCAGCAGCTTTAGTAACGTGGGCTCCAGCTCCTATAATTCACCCCTCCACTTT. Protein: CASSFSNVGSSSYNSPLHF.

This clone showed up just a few times. The rearrangement links TRBV9 to TRBJ2-4; a weak D match, TRBD2 (7 bases). This CDR3 region has 15 residues. CDR1 and CDR2 (germline): SGDLS, YYNGEE. Trimming took off 3 bases at V and 6 bases at J, with 16 bases between the two ends. The CDR3 nucleotides read TGTGCCAGCAGCGCGGGGGGCCCGTCGTCAAACATTCAGTACTTC. Protein product: CASSAGGPSSNIQYF. The full variable domain, completed using reference TRBV9 and TRBJ2-4, is DSGVTQTPKHLITATGQRVTLRCSPRSGDLSVYWYQQSLDQGLQFLIQYYNGEERAKGNILERFSAQQFPDLHSELNLSSLELGDSALYFCASSAGGPSSNIQYFGAGTRLSVL.

This clone was seen a handful of times. The chain carries TRBV28 and TRBJ1-1; D is perhaps TRBD1 (5 bases). Trimming removed 3 bases from V and 1 base from J, with 12 bases in between. CDR1 is MDHEN and CDR2 is SYDVKM in the germline V gene. The CDR3 has 15 residues. In DNA form, the CDR3 reads TGTGCCAGCAGTTTGGGCGACAGACGGAACACTGAAGCTTTCTTT. It specifies CASSLGDRRNTEAFF.

This clone was counted between two and nine times. One end of the junction does not line up with germline, which may come from a read error. The chain carries TRBV9 and TRBJ2-1; TRBD2 might be the D (7 bases). The CDR3 length is 18 residues. Germline V CDR1 and CDR2: SGDLS, YYNGEE. The CDR3 region has the DNA TGTGCCAGCAGGGTAGGGGGAGGGGTGGGGGGCCCAGGCAATGAGCAGTTCTTC. Translating it yields CASRVGGGVGGPGNEQFF.

The chain has TRBV7-2 and TRBJ2-5, with D tentatively TRBD2 (7 bases). Germline CDR1 SGHTA, CDR2 FQGNSA. The V and J ends lost 5 bases and 2 bases respectively, with 15 bases between them. The CDR3 covers 15 residues. The CDR3 here is CASSPRGAEQETQYF. The CDR3 DNA follows: TGTGCCAGCAGCCCCCGGGGGGCCGAACAAGAGACCCAGTACTTC.

On this clone itself: A read error may produce the germline difference seen at one junction end. The chain has TRBV14 and TRBJ1-2, with 7 bases matching TRBD1. CDR1 and CDR2 (germline): SGHDN, FVKESK. This CDR3 has 14 residues. The CDR3 sequence: CVSSQNAGGRGYTF. CDR3 bases: TGTGTCAGCAGCCAAAATGCAGGGGGTAGAGGCTACACCTTC. The complete variable domain, with remaining parts taken from reference TRBV14 and TRBJ1-2, reads EAGVTQFPSHSVIEKGQTVTLRCDPISGHDNLYWYRRVMGKEIKFLLHFVKESKQDESGMPNNRFLAERTGGTYSTLKVQPAELEDSGVYFCVSSQNAGGRGYTFGSGTRLTVV.

This clone was picked up many times. The rearrangement joins TRBV6-5 to TRBJ1-1, with TRBD1 matching over 8 bases. In germline, CDR1 is MNHEY, CDR2 SVGAGI. The length of the CDR3 is 15 residues. V lost 2 bases to trimming and J lost 0 bases; unmatched junction nucleotides: 2. The CDR3 DNA reads TGTGCCAGCAGTTACGGACAGGGAATGAACACTGAAGCTTTCTTT. Translation: CASSYGQGMNTEAFF.